One and the same sample provided the 23 T cell receptor beta chains below, sequenced in a study of Ad26.COV2.S vaccination and SARS-CoV-2 variants. Treatment of the sample: roughly 19 received Ad26.COV2.S at low or high dose, single or two shots; several received placebo; per-sample allocation not given. The investigators took samples on day 63 after the first vaccine or placebo injection. TCRdb keeps only in-frame clones here, not all; method: immunoSEQ multiplex PCR. The repertoire holds fewer than 500,000 clones, with about 90% as singletons. Sequenced material: peripheral blood, taken in a trial of Ad26.COV2.S vaccine versus placebo. The receptors stem from a person between 18 and 60 years old who received the Ad26.COV2.S COVID-19 vaccine or a placebo.

The gene calls are TRBV5-1 and TRBJ2-2; D is unclear. The V and J ends lost 0 bases and 6 bases respectively, with 6 bases between them. Germline V lookup: CDR1 SGHRS, CDR2 YFSETQ. CDR3 length: 13 residues. Here the CDR3 reads CASSLGAAGELFF. CDR3 DNA sequence: TGCGCCAGCAGCTTGGGGGCGGCCGGGGAGCTGTTTTTT. The variable domain in full, with the rest retrieved from reference TRBV5-1 and TRBJ2-2, is KAGVTQTPRYLIKTRGQQVTLSCSPISGHRSVSWYQQTPGQGLQFLFEYFSETQRNKGNFPGRFSGRQFSNSRSEMNVSTLELGDSALYLCASSLGAAGELFFGEGSRLTVL.

The chain links TRBV27 to TRBJ2-3; TRBD2 aligns across 8 bases. Trimming at V came to 6 bases and at J to 1 base, leaving 6 bases not matched to a gene. This CDR3 region has 15 residues. Germline assignment: CDR1 MNHEY and CDR2 SMNVEV (reference sequence). For the CDR3, the DNA is TGTGCCAGCAGCATAGGCGGGAGGCGCACAGATACGCAGTATTTT. Protein sequence: CASSIGGRRTDTQYF.

This chain joins TRBV4-3 and TRBJ2-3, with D possibly being TRBD2 (5 bases). The V gene lost 0 bases and the J gene lost 1 base, with 17 bases spanning the gap. Per the germline V gene, CDR1 is LGHNA and CDR2 is YSLEER. The CDR3 totals 18 residues. In DNA form, the CDR3 reads TGCGCCAGCAGCCAAGATGTGCCGACTACCCTCGGCACAGATACGCAGTATTTT. Its translation is CASSQDVPTTLGTDTQYF.

This sequence joins TRBV9 and TRBJ2-3; D unclear. The V and J ends lost 2 bases and 2 bases respectively, with 12 bases between them. The CDR3 sequence is 15 residues long. In germline, CDR1 is SGDLS, CDR2 YYNGEE. CDR3 bases: TGTGCCAGCAGCGTCAACGGCTTATTCACAGATACGCAGTATTTT. It translates to CASSVNGLFTDTQYF.

The chain combines TRBV9 with TRBJ2-1, with 12 bases identical to TRBD2. The V segment lost 4 bases and the J segment 4 bases; nucleotides outside the gene matches: 3. CDR1 and CDR2 from the germline V gene are SGDLS and YYNGEE. The CDR3 has 15 residues. The CDR3: CASSLTSGGYNEQFF. The CDR3 coding sequence is TGTGCCAGCAGCTTGACTAGCGGGGGATACAATGAGCAGTTCTTC. Variable domain in full (rest from reference TRBV9 and TRBJ2-1): DSGVTQTPKHLITATGQRVTLRCSPRSGDLSVYWYQQSLDQGLQFLIQYYNGEERAKGNILERFSAQQFPDLHSELNLSSLELGDSALYFCASSLTSGGYNEQFFGPGTRLTVL.

The chain employs TRBV28 and TRBJ2-5; possibly TRBD1 for D (6 bases). V lost 7 bases and J lost 1, with 7 bases in between. The CDR3 spans 12 residues. The germline gives CDR1 MDHEN, CDR2 SYDVKM. The CDR3 loop is CASTDSQETQYF. CDR3 in DNA: TGTGCCAGCACGGACAGCCAAGAGACCCAGTACTTC.

The V and J genes are TRBV19 and TRBJ2-1; D is perhaps TRBD1 or TRBD2 (6 bases each). The CDR3 contains 16 residues. Germline-derived CDR1 and CDR2 are LNHDA and SQIVND (reference sequence). V was shortened by 7 bases and J by 4 bases, with 20 bases between the two germline ends. As DNA, the CDR3 is TGTGCCAGTACCCTAGGGGGTCAGGGAGGATACAATGAGCAGTTCTTC. This sequence encodes CASTLGGQGGYNEQFF.

CDR3 loop: CASSQGVGSRRAQYF. CDR3 coding DNA: TGCGCCAGCAGCCAAGGGGTGGGTAGTCGGAGGGCGCAGTATTTT. The rearrangement links TRBV4-1 to TRBJ2-3; TRBD2 might be the D (6 bases). Trimming took off 1 base at V and 10 bases at J, with 18 bases between the two ends. The CDR3 is 15 residues long. Germline V gene sequence: CDR1 MGHRA, CDR2 YSYEKL.

V gene TRBV19 combines with J gene TRBJ2-4; TRBD1 agrees at 7 bases. Unmatched junction bases numbered 5, after V lost 6 bases and J lost 0 bases. The CDR3 totals 15 residues. Per germline, CDR1 LNHDA and CDR2 SQIVND (reference sequence). The CDR3 loop reads CASSTTGIAKNIQYF. CDR3 in DNA: TGTGCCAGTAGCACGACAGGGATAGCCAAAAACATTCAGTACTTC.

The chain employs TRBV5-4 and TRBJ1-4; 7 bases are shared with TRBD1. This CDR3 has 15 amino acids. CDR1 and CDR2 from the germline V gene are SGHNT and YYREEE (reference sequence). V trimming: 4 bases; J trimming: 8 bases; junction bases outside the gene matches: 11. CDR3: CASSPSKGAREKLFF. The CDR3 DNA reads TGTGCCAGCAGCCCTTCGAAGGGGGCTCGGGAAAAACTGTTTTTT. The whole variable domain, filled in from reference TRBV5-4 and TRBJ1-4, reads ETGVTQSPTHLIKTRGQQVTLRCSSQSGHNTVSWYQQALGQGPQFIFQYYREEENGRGNFPPRFSGLQFPNYSSELNVNALELDDSALYLCASSPSKGAREKLFFGSGTQLSVL.

This chain uses TRBV5-1 with TRBJ2-7; tentative D call: TRBD1 (6 bases). Germline loops: CDR1 SGHRS, CDR2 YFSETQ. The CDR3 is 13 amino acids. V lost 3 bases and J 5 bases, leaving 12 bases between the germline ends. The CDR3 protein is CASSWDMVNEQYF. Written as DNA, the CDR3 is TGCGCCAGCAGCTGGGACATGGTAAACGAGCAGTACTTC.

The chain combines TRBV9 with TRBJ2-2; 10 nucleotides match TRBD2. CDR1 SGDLS and CDR2 YYNGEE come from the germline V gene. There are 14 residues in the CDR3. With V trimmed by 8 bases and J by 3 bases, 4 bases remained unmatched. The CDR3 bases are TGTGCCAGTCGACTAGCGGGCGACACCGGGGAGCTGTTTTTT. Protein: CASRLAGDTGELFF.

The chain links TRBV30 to TRBJ1-4; D uncertain. V was clipped by 0 bases and J by 10 bases, with 9 bases between them. The CDR3 spans 12 residues. CDR1 is GTSNPN, CDR2 SVGIG, per germline (reference sequence). The CDR3 DNA follows: TGTGCCTGGAGTGTAGAAGAGGGAAAACTGTTTTTT. Translated: CAWSVEEGKLFF.

V usage is TRBV5-4 and J usage is TRBJ2-6; TRBD2 is a possible D gene (5 bases). This CDR3 comprises 13 residues. Germline V gives CDR1 SGHNT, CDR2 YYREEE (reference sequence). Deletions cut 7 bases from V and 3 bases from J, with 8 bases between. CDR3 protein: CASEGSGANVLTF. CDR3 in DNA: TGTGCCAGCGAAGGGAGTGGGGCCAACGTCCTGACTTTC. The full variable domain, completed using reference TRBV5-4 and TRBJ2-6, is ETGVTQSPTHLIKTRGQQVTLRCSSQSGHNTVSWYQQALGQGPQFIFQYYREEENGRGNFPPRFSGLQFPNYSSELNVNALELDDSALYLCASEGSGANVLTFGAGSRLTVL.

This chain connects TRBV4-3 to TRBJ1-5; D perhaps matches TRBD1 (5 bases). V gave up 2 bases and J gave up 4 bases, with 15 bases separating them. The length of the CDR3 is 16 residues. From germline, CDR1 is LGHNA and CDR2 YSLEER. The DNA of the CDR3 is TGCGCCAGCAGCCAAACGCGCGCAGGGCGGAATCAGCCCCAGCATTTT. Amino acid sequence: CASSQTRAGRNQPQHF.

V usage is TRBV9 and J usage is TRBJ2-1; D unresolved. Trimming removed 0 bases from V and 1 base from J, with 8 bases in between. From germline, CDR1 is SGDLS and CDR2 YYNGEE. The CDR3 runs 15 residues. The CDR3 loop reads CASSVGGESYNEQFF. The CDR3 DNA is TGTGCCAGCAGCGTAGGGGGTGAATCCTACAATGAGCAGTTCTTC.

CDR3 DNA sequence: TGCAGCGTTGAAGGTCAGGGGAAGGCCGGGGAGCTGTTTTTT. Residues: CSVEGQGKAGELFF. The rearrangement joins TRBV29-1 to TRBJ2-2; D might be TRBD1 (6 bases). CDR1 is SQVTM and CDR2 is ANQGSEA in the germline V gene. The length of the CDR3 is 14 residues. Trimming removed 1 base from V and 6 bases from J, with 12 bases in between.

The chain links TRBV28 to TRBJ2-4, with D unresolved. Germline lookup yields CDR1 MDHEN and CDR2 SYDVKM. CDR3 length: 13 amino acids. V gave up 1 base and J gave up 8 bases, with 9 bases separating them. CDR3 sequence (DNA): TGTGCCAGCAGTTTATCCTCCACGTACATTCAGTACTTC. Translating it yields CASSLSSTYIQYF.

J is TRBJ1-6 and V is TRBV3-1 (or the pseudogene TRBV3-2); D is uncertain. CDR3 length: 14 residues. With 4 bases removed from V and 7 bases from J, the gap between germline ends came to 11 bases. CDR1 LGHDT and CDR2 YNNKEL come from the germline V gene (reference sequence). CDR3 nucleotides: TGTGCCAGCAGCCGAGGAGACGCAAATTCACCCCTCCACTTT. Protein sequence: CASSRGDANSPLHF.

V is TRBV28 and J is TRBJ1-4; the D gene is possibly TRBD1 (5 bases). The germline V and J ends were trimmed by 5 bases and 0 bases, with 10 bases remaining between them. The CDR3 sequence is 15 residues long. CDR1 and CDR2 from the germline V gene are MDHEN and SYDVKM. Written as DNA, the CDR3 is TGTGCCAGCAGTCGGCAGGGTGCAACTAATGAAAAACTGTTTTTT. As protein: CASSRQGATNEKLFF.

The CDR3 bases are TGCAGCGTTGAGCGAGGCGCAGGAAACACAGATACGCAGTATTTT. Amino acid sequence: CSVERGAGNTDTQYF. This rearrangement joins TRBV29-1 to TRBJ2-3; the D is unclear. Germline CDR1 reads SQVTM; CDR2 reads ANQGSEA. The germline V and J ends were trimmed by 3 bases and 2 bases, with 15 bases remaining between them. This CDR3 spans 15 amino acids.

The chain has TRBV5-1 and TRBJ1-2, with D possibly matching TRBD1 (5 bases). CDR1 and CDR2 (germline): SGHRS, YFSETQ. This CDR3 comprises 14 residues. Trimming stripped 0 bases from V and 4 bases from J, with 10 bases between. The DNA of the CDR3 is TGCGCCAGCAGCTTGGAGGGGTCGGGCTATGGCTACACCTTC. Amino acids: CASSLEGSGYGYTF.

CDR3 in DNA: TGTGCCAGCAGCCTCGACAACAATCAGCCCCAGCATTTT. Its protein product is CASSLDNNQPQHF. The chain couples TRBV14 to TRBJ1-5; D is unclear. V lost 4 bases to trimming and J lost 3 bases, with 7 bases between them. The CDR3 extends over 13 amino acids. CDR1 and CDR2 (germline): SGHDN, FVKESK.